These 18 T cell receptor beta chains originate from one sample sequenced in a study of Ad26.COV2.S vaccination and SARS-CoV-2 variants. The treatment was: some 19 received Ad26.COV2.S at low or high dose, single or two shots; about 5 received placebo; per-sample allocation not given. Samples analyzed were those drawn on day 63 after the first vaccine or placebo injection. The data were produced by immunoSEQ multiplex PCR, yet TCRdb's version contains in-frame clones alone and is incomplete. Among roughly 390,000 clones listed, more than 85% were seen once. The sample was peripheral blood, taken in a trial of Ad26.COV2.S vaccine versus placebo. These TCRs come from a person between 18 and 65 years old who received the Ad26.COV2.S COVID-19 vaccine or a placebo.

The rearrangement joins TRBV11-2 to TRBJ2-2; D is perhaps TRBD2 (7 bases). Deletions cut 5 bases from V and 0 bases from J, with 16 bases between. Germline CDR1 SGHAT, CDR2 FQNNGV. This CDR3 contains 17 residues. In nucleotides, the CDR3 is TGTGCCAGCAGCCTGTTTAGGGGGGGTGCGAACACCGGGGAGCTGTTTTTT. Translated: CASSLFRGGANTGELFF.

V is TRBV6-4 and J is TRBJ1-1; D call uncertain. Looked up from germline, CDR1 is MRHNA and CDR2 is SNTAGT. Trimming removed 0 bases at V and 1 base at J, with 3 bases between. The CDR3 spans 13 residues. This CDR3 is CASSDSANTEAFF. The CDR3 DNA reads TGTGCCAGCAGTGACTCGGCGAACACTGAAGCTTTCTTT.

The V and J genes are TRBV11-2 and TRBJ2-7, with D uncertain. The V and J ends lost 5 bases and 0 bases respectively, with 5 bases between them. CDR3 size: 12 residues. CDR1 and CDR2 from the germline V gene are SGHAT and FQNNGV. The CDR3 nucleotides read TGTGCCAGCAGCGGTCTCTCCTACGAGCAGTACTTC. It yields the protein CASSGLSYEQYF. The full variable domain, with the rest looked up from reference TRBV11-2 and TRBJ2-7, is EAGVAQSPRYKIIEKRQSVAFWCNPISGHATLYWYQQILGQGPKLLIQFQNNGVVDDSQLPKDRFSAERLKGVDSTLKIQPAKLEDSAVYLCASSGLSYEQYFGPGTRLTVT.

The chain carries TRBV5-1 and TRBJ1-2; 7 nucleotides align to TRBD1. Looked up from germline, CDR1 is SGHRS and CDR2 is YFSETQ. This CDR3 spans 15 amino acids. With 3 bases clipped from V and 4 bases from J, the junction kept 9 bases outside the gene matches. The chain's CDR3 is CASSSGTENFYGYTF. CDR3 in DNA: TGCGCCAGCAGCTCCGGGACAGAAAATTTCTATGGCTACACCTTC.

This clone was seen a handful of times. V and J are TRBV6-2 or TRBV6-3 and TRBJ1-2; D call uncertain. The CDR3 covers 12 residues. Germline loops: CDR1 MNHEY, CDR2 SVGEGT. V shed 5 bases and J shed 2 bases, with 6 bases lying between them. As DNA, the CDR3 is TGTGCCAGCAGTCTCGGGAACTATGGCTACACCTTC. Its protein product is CASSLGNYGYTF.

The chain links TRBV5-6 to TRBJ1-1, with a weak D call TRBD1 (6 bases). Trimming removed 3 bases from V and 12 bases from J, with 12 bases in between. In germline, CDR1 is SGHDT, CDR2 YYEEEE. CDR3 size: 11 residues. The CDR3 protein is CASSSTGIPFF. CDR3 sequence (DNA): TGTGCCAGCAGCTCAACAGGGATACCTTTCTTT.

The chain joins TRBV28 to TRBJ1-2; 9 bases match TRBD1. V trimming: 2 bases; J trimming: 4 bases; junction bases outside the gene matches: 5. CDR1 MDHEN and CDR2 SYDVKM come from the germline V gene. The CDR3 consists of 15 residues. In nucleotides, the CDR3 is TGTGCCAGCAGTTTAGGGGACAGGGCTGTCTATGGCTACACCTTC. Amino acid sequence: CASSLGDRAVYGYTF.

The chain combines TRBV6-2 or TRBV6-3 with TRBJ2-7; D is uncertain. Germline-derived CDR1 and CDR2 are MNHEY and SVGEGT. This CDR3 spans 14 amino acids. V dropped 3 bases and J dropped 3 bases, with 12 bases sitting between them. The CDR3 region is CASSYVGLGYEQYF. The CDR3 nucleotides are TGTGCCAGCAGTTATGTTGGTTTAGGCTACGAGCAGTACTTC.

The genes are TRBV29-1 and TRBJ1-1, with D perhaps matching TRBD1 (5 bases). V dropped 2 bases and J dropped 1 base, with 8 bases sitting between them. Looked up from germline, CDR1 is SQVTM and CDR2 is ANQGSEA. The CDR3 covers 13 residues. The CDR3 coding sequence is TGCAGCGTTGAATGGGACTCGAACACTGAAGCTTTCTTT. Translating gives CSVEWDSNTEAFF.

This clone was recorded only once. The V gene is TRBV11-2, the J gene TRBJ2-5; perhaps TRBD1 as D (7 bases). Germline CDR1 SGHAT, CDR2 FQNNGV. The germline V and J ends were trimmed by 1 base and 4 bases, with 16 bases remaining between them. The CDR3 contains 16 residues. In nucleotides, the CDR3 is TGTGCCAGCAGCTTAGTCTTACAGGGGAGGCCAGAGACCCAGTACTTC. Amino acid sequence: CASSLVLQGRPETQYF.

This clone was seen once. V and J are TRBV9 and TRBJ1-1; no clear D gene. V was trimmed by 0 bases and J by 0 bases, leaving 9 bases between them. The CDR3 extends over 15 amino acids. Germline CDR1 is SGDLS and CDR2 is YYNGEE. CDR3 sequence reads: CASSVGMGLNTEAFF. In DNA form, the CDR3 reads TGTGCCAGCAGCGTAGGGATGGGTTTGAACACTGAAGCTTTCTTT.

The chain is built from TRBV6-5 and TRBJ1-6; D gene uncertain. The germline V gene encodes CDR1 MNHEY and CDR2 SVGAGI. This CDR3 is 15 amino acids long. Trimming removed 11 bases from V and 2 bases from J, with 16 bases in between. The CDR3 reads CAGRETTPYNSPLHF. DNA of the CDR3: TGTGCCGGCCGGGAGACTACCCCCTATAATTCACCCCTCCACTTT.

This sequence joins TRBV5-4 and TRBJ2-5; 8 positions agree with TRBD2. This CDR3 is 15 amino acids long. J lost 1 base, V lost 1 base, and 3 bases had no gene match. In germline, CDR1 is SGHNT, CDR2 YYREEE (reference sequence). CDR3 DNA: TGTGCCAGCAGCTTGCGGGGGGGCGGCCAAGAGACCCAGTACTTC. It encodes CASSLRGGGQETQYF.

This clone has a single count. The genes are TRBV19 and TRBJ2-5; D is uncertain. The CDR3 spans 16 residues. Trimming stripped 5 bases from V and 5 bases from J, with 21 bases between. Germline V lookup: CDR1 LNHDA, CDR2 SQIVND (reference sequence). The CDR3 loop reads CASSYREVVAGETQYF. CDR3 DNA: TGTGCCAGTAGTTATAGGGAAGTCGTGGCCGGGGAGACCCAGTACTTC.

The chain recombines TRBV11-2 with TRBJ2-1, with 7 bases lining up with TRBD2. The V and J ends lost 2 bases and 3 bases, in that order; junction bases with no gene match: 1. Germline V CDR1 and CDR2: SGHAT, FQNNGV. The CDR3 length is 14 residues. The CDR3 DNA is TGTGCCAGCAGCTTAAGCGGGGACTACAATGAGCAGTTCTTC. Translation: CASSLSGDYNEQFF.

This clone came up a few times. CDR3 coding DNA: TGTGCCAGCTCCCAGGCGGCCAATTCACCCCTCCACTTT. Its translation: CASSQAANSPLHF. The chain couples TRBV18 to TRBJ1-6; D unclear. Between the trimmed V and J ends, which lost 6 bases and 7 bases, there was a span of 10 bases. The CDR3 loop spans 13 amino acids. CDR1 KGHSH and CDR2 LQKENI come from the germline V gene.

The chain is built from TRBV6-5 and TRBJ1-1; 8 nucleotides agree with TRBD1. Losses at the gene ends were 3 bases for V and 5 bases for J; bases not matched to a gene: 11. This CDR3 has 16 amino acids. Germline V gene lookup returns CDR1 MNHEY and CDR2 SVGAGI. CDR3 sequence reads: CASSYFRTGQGTEAFF. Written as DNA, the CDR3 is TGTGCCAGCAGTTATTTTCGGACAGGGCAGGGGACTGAAGCTTTCTTT.

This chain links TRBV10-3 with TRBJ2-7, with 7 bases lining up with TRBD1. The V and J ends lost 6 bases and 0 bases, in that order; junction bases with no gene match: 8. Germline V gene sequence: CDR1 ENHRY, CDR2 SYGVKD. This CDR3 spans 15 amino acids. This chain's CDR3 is CAISDERQGSYEQYF. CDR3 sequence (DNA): TGTGCCATCAGCGACGAACGACAGGGCTCCTACGAGCAGTACTTC.